The clone carrying this T cell receptor beta chain was seen more than once but under ten times. Its antigen is currently unknown. The sample belongs to a study of T cell repertoires in cytomegalovirus infection. Study as a whole: Recently identified HLA-C-restricted CMV epitopes were used, and well-studied HLA-B-restricted CMV epitopes were used as well. A matching HLA type, together with CMV infection, was signaled by public TCR beta signatures.

MiXCR, applied by TCRdb to the reads, yields one record per CDR3 protein. Of 900,000 to 950,000 distinct CDR3 sequences detected, around 29% appear once; the ten largest clones hold roughly an eighth. Study findings and constraints: Clonotypes of TCR beta that were HLA-C-restricted and CMV-specific dominated the ex vivo response. Identification of carriers of CMV plus the relevant HLA was achieved through cumulative public TCR beta family frequency.

This TCR derives from a human donor in good health (CMV status not recorded). Some clones in this sample may be carry-over from other donors' samples. This specimen was cultured CD8+ T cells from PBMCs, taken from culture after CMV antigen stimulation.

CDR3 protein: CASGSPVAEQYF. DNA of the CDR3: TGTGCTAGTGGTTCCCCGGTGGCCGAGCAGTACTTC. This chain connects TRBV12-5 to TRBJ2-7, with unresolved D. V lost 4 bases and J 6 bases, leaving 10 bases between the germline ends. CDR3 length: 12 amino acids. The germline CDR1 and CDR2 sequences are LGHNT and FRNRAP.